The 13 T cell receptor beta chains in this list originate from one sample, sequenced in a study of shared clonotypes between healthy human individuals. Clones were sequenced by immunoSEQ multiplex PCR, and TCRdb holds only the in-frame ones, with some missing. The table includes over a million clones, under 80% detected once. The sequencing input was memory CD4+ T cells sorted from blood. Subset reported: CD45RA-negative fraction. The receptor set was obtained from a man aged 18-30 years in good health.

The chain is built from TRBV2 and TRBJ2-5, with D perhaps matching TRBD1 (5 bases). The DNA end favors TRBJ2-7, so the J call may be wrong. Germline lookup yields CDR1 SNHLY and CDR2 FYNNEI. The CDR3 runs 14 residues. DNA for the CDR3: TGTGCCAGCAGTGTACTACAGGATTCCGGCGAGCAGTACTTC. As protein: CASSVLQDSGEQYF.

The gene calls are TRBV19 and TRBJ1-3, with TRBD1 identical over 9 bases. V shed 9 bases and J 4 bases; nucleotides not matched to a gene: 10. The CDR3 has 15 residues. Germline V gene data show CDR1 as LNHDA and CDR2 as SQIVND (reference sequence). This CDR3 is CASSGDRAVGNTIYF. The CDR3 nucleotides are TGTGCCAGCTCCGGGGACAGGGCCGTAGGAAACACCATATATTTT.

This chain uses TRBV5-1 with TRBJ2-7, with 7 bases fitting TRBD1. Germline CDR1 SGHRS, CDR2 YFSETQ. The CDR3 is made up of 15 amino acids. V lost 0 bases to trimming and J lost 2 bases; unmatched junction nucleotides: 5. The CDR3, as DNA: TGCGCCAGCAGCTTGGCCTTACAGGGGCCCTACGAGCAGTACTTC. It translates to CASSLALQGPYEQYF.

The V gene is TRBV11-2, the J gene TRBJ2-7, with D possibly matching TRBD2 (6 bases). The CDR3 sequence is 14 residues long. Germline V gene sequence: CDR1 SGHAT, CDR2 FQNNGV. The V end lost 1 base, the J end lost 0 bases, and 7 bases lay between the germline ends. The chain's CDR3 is CASSLAGDSYEQYF. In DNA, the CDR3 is TGTGCCAGCAGCTTAGCGGGAGACTCCTACGAGCAGTACTTC.

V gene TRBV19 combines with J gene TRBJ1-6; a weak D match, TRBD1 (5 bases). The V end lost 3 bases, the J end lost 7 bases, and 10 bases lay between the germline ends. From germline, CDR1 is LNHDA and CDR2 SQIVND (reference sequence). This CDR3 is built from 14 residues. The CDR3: CASSMGEGNSPLHF. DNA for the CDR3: TGTGCCAGTAGTATGGGGGAAGGGAATTCACCCCTCCACTTT.

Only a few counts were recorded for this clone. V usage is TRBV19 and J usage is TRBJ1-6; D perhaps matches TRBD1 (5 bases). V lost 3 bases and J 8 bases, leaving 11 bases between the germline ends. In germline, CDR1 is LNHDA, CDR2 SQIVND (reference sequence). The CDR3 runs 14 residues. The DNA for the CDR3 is TGTGCCAGTAGTATCGGGCAGGGCCATTCACCCCTCCACTTT. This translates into CASSIGQGHSPLHF.

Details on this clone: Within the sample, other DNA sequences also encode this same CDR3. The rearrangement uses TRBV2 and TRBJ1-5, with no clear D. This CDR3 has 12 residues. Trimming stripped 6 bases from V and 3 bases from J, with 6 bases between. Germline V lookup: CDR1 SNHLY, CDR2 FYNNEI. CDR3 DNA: TGTGCCAGCAGGGGTACCAATCAGCCCCAGCATTTT. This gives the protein CASRGTNQPQHF.

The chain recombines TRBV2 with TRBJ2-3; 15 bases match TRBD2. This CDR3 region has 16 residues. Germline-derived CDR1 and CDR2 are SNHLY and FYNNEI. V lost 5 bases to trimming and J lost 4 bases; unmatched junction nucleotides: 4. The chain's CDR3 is CASSTRTSGGADTQYF. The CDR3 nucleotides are TGTGCCAGCAGTACCCGGACTAGCGGGGGGGCAGATACGCAGTATTTT.

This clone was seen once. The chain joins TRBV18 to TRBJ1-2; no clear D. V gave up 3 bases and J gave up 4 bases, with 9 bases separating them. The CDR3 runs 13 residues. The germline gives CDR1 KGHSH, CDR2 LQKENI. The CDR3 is CASSPASLYGYTF. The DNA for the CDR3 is TGTGCCAGCTCACCCGCCAGTCTCTATGGCTACACCTTC.

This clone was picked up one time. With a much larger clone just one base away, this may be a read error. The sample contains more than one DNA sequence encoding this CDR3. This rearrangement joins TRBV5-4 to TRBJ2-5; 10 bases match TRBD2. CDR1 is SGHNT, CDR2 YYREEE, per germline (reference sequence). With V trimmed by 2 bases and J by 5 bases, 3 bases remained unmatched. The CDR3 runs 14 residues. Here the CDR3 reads CASSLAGGRETQYF. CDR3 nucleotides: TGTGCCAGCAGCTTAGCGGGGGGGCGGGAGACCCAGTACTTC.

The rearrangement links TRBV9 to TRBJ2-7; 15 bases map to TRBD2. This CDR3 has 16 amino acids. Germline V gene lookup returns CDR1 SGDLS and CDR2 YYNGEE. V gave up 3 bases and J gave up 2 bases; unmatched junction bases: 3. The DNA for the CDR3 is TGTGCCAGCAGCGCCGGACTAGCGGGGGGGACCTACGAGCAGTACTTC. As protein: CASSAGLAGGTYEQYF.

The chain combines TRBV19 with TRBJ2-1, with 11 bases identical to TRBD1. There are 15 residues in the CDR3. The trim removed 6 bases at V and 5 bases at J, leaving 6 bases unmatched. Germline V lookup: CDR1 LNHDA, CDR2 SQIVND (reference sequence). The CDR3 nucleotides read TGTGCCAGTAGACCCGGACAGGGGGCGAACAATGAGCAGTTCTTC. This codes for CASRPGQGANNEQFF.

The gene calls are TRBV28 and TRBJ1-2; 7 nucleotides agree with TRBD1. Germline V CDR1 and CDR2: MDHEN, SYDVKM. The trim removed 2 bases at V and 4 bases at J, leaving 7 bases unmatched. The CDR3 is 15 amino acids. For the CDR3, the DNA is TGTGCCAGCAGTTTAAAGGGGGCCGGAGTCTATGGCTACACCTTC. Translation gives CASSLKGAGVYGYTF.